A single sample gave rise to the 30 T cell receptor beta chains below, sequenced in a study of T cell repertoires in cytomegalovirus infection. TCRdb reprocessed the reads with MiXCR, giving one entry per CDR3 protein. The sample records under 600,000 distinct CDR3 sequences, 15% to 20% being singletons. The material sequenced was CD8+ T cells from PBMCs. These receptors were collected from a human donor in good health (CMV status not recorded). Some clones in this sample may be carry-over from other donors' samples.

This chain joins TRBV9 and TRBJ1-1; the D is unclear. The length of the CDR3 is 12 residues. The germline V gene encodes CDR1 SGDLS and CDR2 YYNGEE. V was clipped by 6 bases and J by 1 base, with 7 bases between them. This CDR3 is CASNPANTEAFF. CDR3 DNA sequence: TGTGCCAGCAACCCAGCGAACACTGAAGCTTTCTTT.

The V call is TRBV24-1, the J call TRBJ2-3; D is tentatively TRBD1 or TRBD2 (6 bases each). CDR3 length equals 12 residues. The ends were cut back, 4 bases at V and 12 bases at J, with 13 bases in the middle. Per the germline V gene, CDR1 is KGHDR and CDR2 is SFDVKD. CDR3 bases: TGTGCCACCAGTGAGACGGGGGCCCCCCAGTATTTT. Protein sequence: CATSETGAPQYF.

This clonotype was counted ten times or more. The rearrangement uses TRBV27 and TRBJ2-4, with D hard to call. The CDR3 covers 16 residues. Trimming stripped 2 bases from V and 4 bases from J, with 15 bases between. Per germline, CDR1 MNHEY and CDR2 SMNVEV (reference sequence). The CDR3 DNA sequence: TGTGCCAGCAGTTTAACGGCACCGCGGATTAAAAACATTCAGTACTTC. The encoded protein is CASSLTAPRIKNIQYF.

The chain is built from TRBV6-5 and TRBJ2-1; 11 bases align to TRBD2. V lost 8 bases to trimming and J lost 8 bases; unmatched junction nucleotides: 8. The germline CDR1 and CDR2 sequences are MNHEY and SVGAGI. CDR3 size: 14 residues. The CDR3 spells CASRLAGGGHEQFF. CDR3 sequence (DNA): TGTGCCAGCCGGCTAGCGGGAGGCGGGCATGAGCAGTTCTTC.

The rearrangement joins TRBV28 to TRBJ2-7; D gene uncertain. CDR3 length equals 12 residues. Trimming stripped 1 base from V and 5 bases from J, with 6 bases between. Looked up from germline, CDR1 is MDHEN and CDR2 is SYDVKM. The CDR3 spells CASSLFEDEQYF. Written as DNA, the CDR3 is TGTGCCAGCAGTTTATTCGAGGACGAGCAGTACTTC.

As regards this clonotype: The conserved final phenylalanine or tryptophan is absent from the CDR3, which likely points to a read error. The rearrangement uses TRBV7-8 and TRBJ2-1, with 11 bases identical to TRBD2. The CDR3 is made up of 14 amino acids. The ends lost 4 bases at V and 7 bases at J; junction bases unmatched: 3. Looked up from germline, CDR1 is SGHVS and CDR2 is FQNEAQ. The CDR3 bases are TGTGCCAGCAGCTCCCGGACTAGCGGGAATGAGCAGTTCTTA. Translating gives CASSSRTSGNEQFL.

The V gene is TRBV14, the J gene TRBJ1-6, with a weak D call TRBD1 (6 bases). Germline CDR1 and CDR2: SGHDN and FVKESK. This CDR3 spans 15 amino acids. Trimming took off 4 bases at V and 0 bases at J, with 7 bases between the two ends. CDR3 bases: TGTGCCAGCAGCCCAGGGGACTCCTATAATTCACCCCTCCACTTT. It specifies CASSPGDSYNSPLHF.

Many counts were recorded for this clonotype. The V and J genes are TRBV7-6 and TRBJ2-3; 8 bases align to TRBD2. Germline CDR1 SGHVS, CDR2 FNYEAQ. The CDR3 runs 14 residues. V lost 3 bases, J lost 5 bases, and 4 bases stayed unmatched. The CDR3 region has the DNA TGTGCCAGCAGCTTCGGGGGGGCCTTAGATACGCAGTATTTT. It encodes CASSFGGALDTQYF.

The chain has TRBV7-2 and TRBJ2-7; no clear D gene. This CDR3 has 15 residues. V was trimmed by 1 base and J by 4 bases, leaving 14 bases between them. CDR1 and CDR2 (germline): SGHTA, FQGNSA. The CDR3 nucleotides are TGTGCCAGCAGCTTAGGCCGGGTTCGAATATACGAGCAGTACTTC. This encodes CASSLGRVRIYEQYF.

The V and J genes are TRBV30 and TRBJ2-3; 7 bases agree with TRBD1. The CDR3 sequence is 15 residues long. The J segment lost 0 bases and the V segment lost 3 bases, leaving 6 bases of the junction unmatched. The V gene's germline CDR1 is GTSNPN and CDR2 SVGIG (reference sequence). In DNA, the CDR3 is TGTGCCTGGAGCGAACCGGGACAGAGCACAGATACGCAGTATTTT. Protein: CAWSEPGQSTDTQYF.

The chain is built from TRBV29-1 and TRBJ2-5, with TRBD1 matching 7 bases. This CDR3 is built from 14 residues. With V trimmed by 6 bases and J by 1 base, 8 bases remained unmatched. Germline V gives CDR1 SQVTM, CDR2 ANQGSEA. The CDR3 DNA is TGCAGCGTCGACGGACAGGTCCTCCAAGAGACCCAGTACTTC. Protein product: CSVDGQVLQETQYF.

In this sample, this clonotype turned up many times. The genes are TRBV7-9 and TRBJ2-1; perhaps TRBD2 as D (5 bases). CDR1 is SEHNR and CDR2 is FQNEAQ in the germline V gene (reference sequence). V was cut by 1 base and J by 4 bases, with 11 bases left in between. CDR3 length: 15 amino acids. CDR3 sequence reads: CASSLVEAAYNEQFF. CDR3 DNA: TGTGCCAGCAGCTTAGTTGAAGCGGCATACAATGAGCAGTTCTTC.

This clonotype has a single count. The chain uses TRBV9 and TRBJ2-5; D is ambiguous. The CDR3 runs to 14 residues. CDR1 and CDR2 (germline): SGDLS, YYNGEE. The V and J ends lost 1 base and 7 bases respectively, with 14 bases between them. The CDR3 loop is CASSVFTSSGTQYF. The CDR3 DNA reads TGTGCCAGCAGCGTATTTACAAGTTCCGGGACCCAGTACTTC.

This clonotype was seen many times. V gene TRBV5-6 combines with J gene TRBJ1-2; possible D gene TRBD1, 6 bases. Trimming cost V 5 bases and J 7 bases, with 12 bases left between them. Germline CDR1 reads SGHDT; CDR2 reads YYEEEE. The CDR3 has 12 residues. CDR3 sequence (DNA): TGTGCCAGCAGTTTCGGGGGCTCTGGCTACACCTTC. It is translated as CASSFGGSGYTF. Together with reference TRBV5-6 and TRBJ1-2, the CDR3 gives the full variable domain: DAGVTQSPTHLIKTRGQQVTLRCSPKSGHDTVSWYQQALGQGPQFIFQYYEEEERQRGNFPDRFSGHQFPNYSSELNVNALLLGDSALYLCASSFGGSGYTFGSGTRLTVV.

Regarding this clonotype: An end of the junction does not agree with germline; a read error may underlie this. The rearrangement links TRBV12-3 or TRBV12-4 to TRBJ1-6, with TRBD1 matching over 7 bases. This CDR3 has 17 amino acids. The CDR3 loop reads CASSLATGTEYNSRLHF. Written as DNA, the CDR3 is TGTGCCAGCAGTTTAGCGACCGGGACAGAGTATAATTCACGCCTCCACTTT.

V usage is TRBV27 and J usage is TRBJ2-1; tentative D call: TRBD1 (6 bases). Trimming left V 5 bases short and J 4 bases short, with 18 bases between. Germline CDR1 and CDR2: MNHEY and SMNVEV (reference sequence). This CDR3 is built from 16 residues. CDR3 loop: CASSPTQGTGYNEQFF. The CDR3 DNA follows: TGTGCCAGCAGTCCGACACAGGGTACTGGGTACAATGAGCAGTTCTTC.

For the CDR3, the DNA is TGCGCCAGCAGCCAAGTGTTCAATGGAGAGACCCAGTACTTC. It yields the protein CASSQVFNGETQYF. The chain has TRBV4-1 and TRBJ2-5, with D uncertain. This CDR3 spans 14 amino acids. Germline assignment: CDR1 MGHRA and CDR2 YSYEKL. V was cut by 1 base and J by 4 bases, with 10 bases left in between.

This chain links TRBV6-6 with TRBJ2-3; 7 nucleotides line up with TRBD2. Unmatched junction bases numbered 11, after V lost 11 bases and J lost 6 bases. The CDR3 is made up of 13 amino acids. CDR1 MNHNY and CDR2 SVGAGI come from the germline V gene (reference sequence). CDR3 nucleotide sequence: TGTGCCGCAAACAGCGGGACGAGGGATACGCAGTATTTT. This codes for CAANSGTRDTQYF.

This clonotype was observed at least ten times. The chain links TRBV6-1 to TRBJ1-6; no clear D gene. Germline V gene sequence: CDR1 MNHNS, CDR2 SASEGT. Between the trimmed V and J ends, which lost 3 bases and 2 bases, there was a span of 2 bases. The CDR3 sequence is 13 residues long. CDR3 loop: CASSETYNSPLHF. The CDR3 DNA reads TGTGCCAGCAGTGAGACCTATAATTCACCCCTCCACTTT.

This clonotype was seen ten or more times. This chain connects TRBV7-9 to TRBJ2-5; 8 nucleotides line up with TRBD2. Looked up from germline, CDR1 is SEHNR and CDR2 is FQNEAQ (reference sequence). CDR3 length: 15 amino acids. V lost 0 bases and J lost 4; bases outside the gene matches: 4. The DNA for the CDR3 is TGTGCCAGCAGCTTAGCCAGCGGGGGAGGAGAGACCCAGTACTTC. Its translation: CASSLASGGGETQYF.

This clonotype was found many times. The chain employs TRBV6-6 and TRBJ2-5; perhaps TRBD2 as D (7 bases). Per the germline V gene, CDR1 is MNHNY and CDR2 is SVGAGI (reference sequence). The CDR3 contains 15 residues. V was cut by 5 bases and J by 5 bases, with 18 bases left in between. CDR3 protein: CASSRGWREGETQYF. The CDR3 nucleotides read TGTGCCAGCAGTAGGGGGTGGAGGGAGGGGGAGACCCAGTACTTC.

The sample holds many counts of this clonotype. The V and J genes are TRBV2 and TRBJ1-1, with a weak D call TRBD1 (6 bases). This CDR3 is 13 amino acids long. Per germline, CDR1 SNHLY and CDR2 FYNNEI. The V gene lost 5 bases and the J gene lost 5 bases, with 12 bases spanning the gap. The CDR3 protein is CASSPPGATEAFF. The CDR3, as DNA: TGTGCCAGCAGTCCCCCGGGGGCGACTGAAGCTTTCTTT.

In its sample, this clonotype was seen many times. CDR3 amino acids: CSATSRYGTEGNSPLHF. CDR3 bases: TGCAGTGCTACCTCTCGTTACGGGACAGAGGGTAATTCACCCCTCCACTTT. The chain recombines TRBV20-1 with TRBJ1-6; 7 nucleotides line up with TRBD1. CDR1 is DFQATT and CDR2 is SNEGSKA in the germline V gene (reference sequence). This CDR3 contains 17 residues. V lost 4 bases and J lost 6; bases outside the gene matches: 15.

This clonotype was detected a few times. The CDR3: CASRSVGGGQETQYF. Here the CDR3 DNA reads TGTGCCAGCAGGTCTGTGGGGGGGGGTCAAGAGACCCAGTACTTC. The V and J genes are TRBV12-3 or TRBV12-4 and TRBJ2-5; 7 bases fit TRBD2. The CDR3 consists of 15 residues. The trim removed 6 bases at V and 2 bases at J, leaving 9 bases unmatched.

This clonotype was detected ten times or more. The V and J genes are TRBV12-3 or TRBV12-4 and TRBJ1-1; 9 nucleotides line up with TRBD1. This CDR3 region has 14 residues. With V trimmed by 6 bases and J by 5 bases, 7 bases remained unmatched. CDR3 nucleotide sequence: TGTGCCAGCAGGCAGGGACAGGGAATAACTGAAGCTTTCTTT. As protein: CASRQGQGITEAFF.

A few counts support this clonotype. This chain uses TRBV11-1 with TRBJ2-3; unclear D gene. This CDR3 has 14 residues. The germline gives CDR1 SGHAT, CDR2 FQDESV (reference sequence). V was cut by 5 bases and J by 6 bases, with 15 bases left in between. The CDR3 reads CASSINSEADTQYF. CDR3 in DNA: TGTGCCAGCAGCATCAACTCGGAAGCGGATACGCAGTATTTT.

J is TRBJ2-7 and V is TRBV10-3, with 9 bases that match TRBD1. The CDR3 covers 14 residues. J gave up 3 bases and V 4 bases, and 4 bases lay outside the gene matches. The germline V gene encodes CDR1 ENHRY and CDR2 SYGVKD. This CDR3 reads CAISAADRGYEQYF. The CDR3 coding sequence is TGTGCCATCAGTGCAGCGGACAGGGGCTACGAGCAGTACTTC.

The V call is TRBV7-9, the J call TRBJ1-2; D uncertain. The CDR3 extends over 15 amino acids. V was clipped by 10 bases and J by 2 bases, with 20 bases between them. The germline gives CDR1 SEHNR, CDR2 FQNEAQ (reference sequence). The CDR3 spells CAILLPPDRNYGYTF. CDR3 nucleotides: TGTGCCATCCTCCTCCCTCCGGACCGGAACTATGGCTACACCTTC.

With regard to this clonotype: Being one base from a much bigger clone, this may be a read error. The chain recombines TRBV27 with TRBJ2-1; no reliable D call. V was cut by 5 bases and J by 2 bases, with 4 bases left in between. Per the germline V gene, CDR1 is MNHEY and CDR2 is SMNVEV (reference sequence). This CDR3 contains 12 residues. The DNA of the CDR3 is TGTGCCAGCAGTGCCACCTACAATGAGCAGTTCTTC. Translation gives CASSATYNEQFF.

The table lists this clonotype with many counts. J is TRBJ1-3 and V is TRBV4-2; D is undetermined. CDR1 and CDR2 from the germline V gene are LGHNA and YNFKEQ. This CDR3 is 17 amino acids long. The V end was cut by 1 base, the J end by 5 bases, with 18 bases between. The CDR3 nucleotides read TGTGCCAGCAGCCAAGTAGCGGTTGGGGTAAACCGAAACACCATATATTTT. It translates to CASSQVAVGVNRNTIYF.